Presented here are 19 T cell receptor beta chains from one specimen sequenced in a study of blood T cell repertoires in COVID-19. Data came from immunoSEQ multiplex PCR; TCRdb stores just in-frame clones and leaves some out. The repertoire consists of 200,000 or so clones, with 70% to 85% occurring once and the leading ten covering around 2.5%. The sample consisted of peripheral blood. All receptors derive from a man in his forties who had recovered from COVID-19.

The genes are TRBV18 and TRBJ2-7; no clear D. This CDR3 comprises 14 residues. Germline V gives CDR1 KGHSH, CDR2 LQKENI. The V end was cut by 9 bases, the J end by 3 bases, with 18 bases between. The CDR3 loop reads CASAPWWAHYEQYF. Here the CDR3 DNA reads TGTGCCAGTGCCCCATGGTGGGCCCACTACGAGCAGTACTTC.

The rearrangement links TRBV18 to TRBJ1-2, with a weak D call TRBD1 (6 bases). This CDR3 contains 14 residues. V shed 5 bases and J shed 3 bases, with 13 bases lying between them. The germline CDR1 and CDR2 sequences are KGHSH and LQKENI. DNA of the CDR3: TGTGCCAGCTCATTGGACAGTCTTTACTATGGCTACACCTTC. It specifies CASSLDSLYYGYTF. Full variable domain (outside the CDR3, taken from reference TRBV18 and TRBJ1-2): NAGVMQNPRHLVRRRGQEARLRCSPMKGHSHVYWYRQLPEEGLKFMVYLQKENIIDESGMPKERFSAEFPKEGPSILRIQQVVRGDSAAYFCASSLDSLYYGYTFGSGTRLTVV.

The rearrangement links TRBV2 to TRBJ2-7; maybe TRBD2 (6 bases). Between the trimmed V and J ends, which lost 4 bases and 4 bases, there was a span of 11 bases. Germline CDR1 is SNHLY and CDR2 is FYNNEI. CDR3 length equals 13 residues. CDR3 region: CASSGTIRYEQYF. The CDR3 DNA follows: TGTGCCAGCAGTGGGACTATACGTTACGAGCAGTACTTC. Full variable domain (remainder filled in from reference TRBV2 and TRBJ2-7): EPEVTQTPSHQVTQMGQEVILRCVPISNHLYFYWYRQILGQKVEFLVSFYNNEISEKSEIFDDQFSVERPDGSNFTLKIRSTKLEDSAMYFCASSGTIRYEQYFGPGTRLTVT.

This sequence joins TRBV4-3 and TRBJ2-7, with D tentatively TRBD1 (5 bases). Germline V lookup: CDR1 LGHNA, CDR2 YSLEER. V gave up 0 bases and J gave up 0 bases, with 12 bases separating them. This CDR3 has 16 residues. The chain's CDR3 is CASSQDSQGLSYEQYF. As DNA, the CDR3 is TGCGCCAGCAGCCAAGACAGCCAGGGCCTCTCCTACGAGCAGTACTTC.

V and J are TRBV27 and TRBJ1-6, with D uncertain. The CDR3 runs 15 residues. Germline V gene sequence: CDR1 MNHEY, CDR2 SMNVEV (reference sequence). V was clipped by 0 bases and J by 13 bases, with 16 bases between them. The CDR3 region has the DNA TGTGCCAGCAGTTTATCGGGCCAGAAAATTCACCCCCTCCACTTT. Protein sequence: CASSLSGQKIHPLHF.

The chain carries TRBV30 and TRBJ1-6; D is unresolved. V was pared by 0 bases and J by 5 bases, with 5 bases between. CDR3 size: 13 residues. Germline V gene data show CDR1 as GTSNPN and CDR2 as SVGIG (reference sequence). CDR3 nucleotides: TGTGCCTGGAGTGTAAATAATAATTCACCCCTCCACTTT. It is translated as CAWSVNNNSPLHF.

The CDR3 loop reads CASSLSDFTDTQYF. The CDR3 DNA reads as TGTGCCAGCAGCTTATCGGACTTCACAGATACGCAGTATTTT. The chain links TRBV5-4 to TRBJ2-3; possible D gene TRBD2, 5 bases. Germline assignment: CDR1 SGHNT and CDR2 YYREEE (reference sequence). Trimming removed 2 bases at V and 2 bases at J, with 9 bases between. The CDR3 is made up of 14 amino acids.

This chain connects TRBV11-3 to TRBJ1-1, with 8 nucleotides matching TRBD1. Germline CDR1 and CDR2: SGHNT and YENEEA. Trimming removed 5 bases from V and 11 bases from J; junction bases left unmatched: 7. This CDR3 has 12 residues. CDR3 DNA: TGTGCCAGCAGCCCCAATACAGGGGGGGCTTTCTTT. Translating gives CASSPNTGGAFF.

A remark on this clone: The sample contains more than one DNA sequence encoding this CDR3. The chain couples TRBV4-3 to TRBJ1-3; D is uncertain. The V end lost 0 bases, the J end lost 0 bases, and 6 bases lay between the germline ends. The CDR3 consists of 15 residues. In germline, CDR1 is LGHNA, CDR2 YSLEER. The CDR3, as DNA: TGCGCCAGCAGCCAAGACAGAAGCTCTGGAAACACCATATATTTT. This encodes CASSQDRSSGNTIYF.

The V call is TRBV29-1, the J call TRBJ2-3; a possible D gene is TRBD1 (6 bases). The CDR3 contains 14 residues. Germline V gene sequence: CDR1 SQVTM, CDR2 ANQGSEA. V lost 7 bases to trimming and J lost 0 bases, with 14 bases between them. The CDR3 bases are TGCAGCGCCAGGGGCGCAATTAGCACAGATACGCAGTATTTT. Translated, it gives CSARGAISTDTQYF.

This clone was seen only once. This chain connects TRBV30 to TRBJ2-3; 8 nucleotides agree with TRBD2. Germline assignment: CDR1 GTSNPN and CDR2 SVGIG (reference sequence). This CDR3 has 16 residues. The junction had 11 bases not matched to a gene; V was cut back by 2 bases and J by 4 bases. The CDR3 DNA reads as TGTGCCTGGAGTCCTTCACTAGCGGCGGGGGCAGATACGCAGTATTTT. It encodes CAWSPSLAAGADTQYF.

The CDR3 spells CASSGQGLQETQYF. In DNA, the CDR3 is TGCGCCAGCAGCGGACAGGGGCTACAAGAGACCCAGTACTTC. This chain connects TRBV5-1 to TRBJ2-5; 9 positions agree with TRBD1. Germline trimming cut 4 bases from V and 2 bases from J; bases unmatched to any gene: 3. This CDR3 spans 14 amino acids. CDR1 is SGHRS and CDR2 is YFSETQ in the germline V gene.

V gene TRBV10-3 combines with J gene TRBJ1-1, with D unclear. Germline values: CDR1 ENHRY, CDR2 SYGVKD. This CDR3 spans 15 amino acids. V shed 3 bases and J shed 3 bases, with 14 bases lying between them. The CDR3 is CAISDLSLSDTEAFF. The CDR3 DNA is TGTGCCATCAGTGATTTGTCCTTGTCGGACACTGAAGCTTTCTTT.

Only one count was recorded for this clone. The chain uses TRBV12-3 or TRBV12-4 and TRBJ1-1; D may be TRBD1 (5 bases). Deletions cut 7 bases from V and 5 bases from J, with 14 bases between. The CDR3 sequence is 13 residues long. The CDR3 nucleotides read TGTGCCAGCAACCAACGGGGGGGGACTGAAGCTTTCTTT. Its protein product is CASNQRGGTEAFF.

This rearrangement joins TRBV11-2 to TRBJ2-4, with D possibly being TRBD2 (5 bases). CDR3 length: 11 amino acids. The ends were cut back, 5 bases at V and 11 bases at J, with 10 bases in the middle. Looked up from germline, CDR1 is SGHAT and CDR2 is FQNNGV. Written as DNA, the CDR3 is TGTGCCAGCAGCCTCGAGGGAGTTCAGTACTTC. Its protein is CASSLEGVQYF.

V usage is TRBV6-4 and J usage is TRBJ1-2; the D gene is possibly TRBD1 (5 bases). The CDR3 is 16 residues long. The V and J ends lost 3 bases and 4 bases respectively, with 18 bases between them. The germline gives CDR1 MRHNA, CDR2 SNTAGT. CDR3 in DNA: TGTGCCAGCAGTGAAGGGACTTCCGGGAGGTCCTATGGCTACACCTTC. Its protein is CASSEGTSGRSYGYTF.

This clone was observed a handful of times. The chain is built from TRBV7-9 and TRBJ2-7; 11 positions agree with TRBD1. The CDR3 contains 16 residues. V lost 5 bases and J lost 1; bases outside the gene matches: 7. Germline V CDR1 and CDR2: SEHNR, FQNEAQ (reference sequence). The CDR3 reads CASSQFGTGGSYEQYF. The CDR3 nucleotides are TGTGCCAGCAGCCAATTTGGGACAGGGGGATCCTACGAGCAGTACTTC. Together with reference TRBV7-9 and TRBJ2-7, the CDR3 gives the full variable domain: DTGVSQNPRHKITKRGQNVTFRCDPISEHNRLYWYRQTLGQGPEFLTYFQNEAQLEKSRLLSDRFSAERPKGSFSTLEIQRTEQGDSAMYLCASSQFGTGGSYEQYFGPGTRLTVT.

This chain connects TRBV4-1 to TRBJ1-4; D may be TRBD1 (6 bases). CDR1 MGHRA and CDR2 YSYEKL come from the germline V gene. Trimming pared 3 bases from V and 4 bases from J, leaving 15 bases between. The CDR3 loop spans 16 amino acids. CDR3 in DNA: TGCGCCAGCAGCCATGATACAGGGCAGGGTAATGAAAAACTGTTTTTT. It specifies CASSHDTGQGNEKLFF.

This clone has just one count. J is TRBJ1-4 and V is TRBV19; D is possibly TRBD1 (5 bases). Per the germline V gene, CDR1 is LNHDA and CDR2 is SQIVND (reference sequence). The CDR3 contains 16 residues. V lost 5 bases to trimming and J lost 7 bases, with 20 bases between them. CDR3 protein: CASSPLFQGSSEKLFF. The CDR3 DNA sequence: TGTGCCAGTAGTCCCCTCTTCCAGGGCTCGAGTGAAAAACTGTTTTTT.